This T cell receptor (beta chain) was found in a study of early T cells in non-severe SARS-CoV-2 infection. As for the study in general: Bulk RNA taken from unsorted whole blood was sequenced, leaving chains unpaired.

Overall study findings and caveats: Comparison of clonotypes with VDJdb favored anti-spike CD8 responses while missing private and CD4 specificities.

This clonotype was seen at least ten times. Antigen: not known. V shed 2 bases, J shed 7 bases, and the junction held 7 bases outside the gene matches. Germline CDR1 is LNHNV and CDR2 is YYDKDF (reference sequence). The CDR3 runs to 16 residues. In the library, individual cDNA molecules carried attached unique molecular identifiers. TCRdb independently ran MiXCR on the 5' RACE reads; one entry per CDR3 protein. Of 35,000 to 40,000 distinct CDR3 sequences listed, 5% to 6.5% were seen once; the top ten hold 30%. This TCR derives from an adult who was a healthcare worker with PCR-confirmed SARS-CoV-2 infection or an uninfected control (not recorded which). V is TRBV15 and J is TRBJ2-1, with TRBD2 identical over 11 bases. The source material was whole blood. The CDR3 DNA sequence: TGTGCCACCAGCAGACCCACACTAGCGGGAGCTAATGAGCAGTTCTTC. Protein: CATSRPTLAGANEQFF.